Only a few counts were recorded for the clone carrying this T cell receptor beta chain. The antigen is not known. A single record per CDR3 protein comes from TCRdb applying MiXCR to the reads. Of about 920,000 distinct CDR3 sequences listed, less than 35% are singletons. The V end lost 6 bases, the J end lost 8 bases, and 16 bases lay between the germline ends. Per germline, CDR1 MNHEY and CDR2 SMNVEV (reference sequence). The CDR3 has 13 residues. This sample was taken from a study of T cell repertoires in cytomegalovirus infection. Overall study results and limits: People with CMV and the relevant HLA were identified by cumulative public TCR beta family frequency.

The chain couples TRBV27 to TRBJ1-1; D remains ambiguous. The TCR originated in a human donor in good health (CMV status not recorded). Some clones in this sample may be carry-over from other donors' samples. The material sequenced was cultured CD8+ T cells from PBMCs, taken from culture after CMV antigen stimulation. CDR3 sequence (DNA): TGTGCCAGCAGCTTACTGACCAGGAGAGAAGCTTTCTTT. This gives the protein CASSLLTRREAFF.